Presented here are 20 T cell receptor beta chains from one specimen sequenced in a study of cytomegalovirus exposure and HLA in healthy donors. PCR primers comprised 60 Vbeta and 13 Jbeta primers. Repertoires were generated with immunoSEQ multiplex PCR, while TCRdb's copy carries only in-frame clones and drops some. This table has some 240,000 clones, about nine tenths appearing once. The specimen sequenced was PBMCs. The receptor set was obtained from a girl aged 2 to 9 in good health and CMV-seronegative.

V is TRBV5-1 and J is TRBJ1-1; D is perhaps TRBD1 (5 bases). V was pared by 0 bases and J by 2 bases, with 11 bases between. Per germline, CDR1 SGHRS and CDR2 YFSETQ. This CDR3 spans 15 amino acids. CDR3: CASSLEGRGNTEAFF. The CDR3 DNA reads as TGCGCCAGCAGCTTGGAAGGTAGGGGAAACACTGAAGCTTTCTTT.

The chain combines TRBV13 with TRBJ2-5; 10 positions match TRBD1. Germline CDR1 PRHDT, CDR2 FYEKMQ (reference sequence). This CDR3 is built from 16 residues. V lost 4 bases, J lost 1 base, and 6 bases stayed unmatched. Written as DNA, the CDR3 is TGTGCCAGCAGCTCAAGGGACAGGGGCAGCCAAGAGACCCAGTACTTC. Translating gives CASSSRDRGSQETQYF.

This chain links TRBV28 with TRBJ2-4; the D gene is possibly TRBD1 (6 bases). The V end lost 4 bases, the J end lost 0 bases, and 10 bases lay between the germline ends. Germline values: CDR1 MDHEN, CDR2 SYDVKM. This CDR3 spans 15 amino acids. Here the CDR3 DNA reads TGTGCCAGCAGTTCCGGACAGTTAGCCAAAAACATTCAGTACTTC. Translation gives CASSSGQLAKNIQYF. Based on the CDR3 plus reference TRBV28 and TRBJ2-4, the full variable domain is DVKVTQSSRYLVKRTGEKVFLECVQDMDHENMFWYRQDPGLGLRLIYFSYDVKMKEKGDIPEGYSVSREKKERFSLILESASTNQTSMYLCASSSGQLAKNIQYFGAGTRLSVL.

This clone appeared once. The chain links TRBV30 to TRBJ1-2; D perhaps matches TRBD1 (6 bases). V was cut by 0 bases and J by 8 bases, with 13 bases left in between. The CDR3 runs 13 residues. Germline V gene data show CDR1 as GTSNPN and CDR2 as SVGIG (reference sequence). CDR3 nucleotides: TGTGCCTGGAGTGTACCAGGGGCGCGGGGCTACACCTTC. Its protein is CAWSVPGARGYTF.

This clone has just one count. The rearrangement links TRBV21-1 to TRBJ1-5; the table calls TRBD1, which could not be checked here. TRBV21-1 is a pseudogene segment. The CDR3 loop spans 16 amino acids. The CDR3 DNA reads as TGTGCCAGCAGCAAACGGTGGGGACAGGGGGGTCAGCCCCAGCATTTT. Residues: CASSKRWGQGGQPQHF.

The V gene is TRBV2, the J gene TRBJ1-1; 9 positions agree with TRBD1. Germline V gene data show CDR1 as SNHLY and CDR2 as FYNNEI. V gave up 4 bases and J gave up 5 bases; unmatched junction bases: 5. The CDR3 loop spans 14 amino acids. In nucleotides, the CDR3 is TGTGCCAGCAGTGTGGGGACAGGGATTACTGAAGCTTTCTTT. Translation gives CASSVGTGITEAFF. Supplemented by reference TRBV2 and TRBJ1-1, the full variable domain reads EPEVTQTPSHQVTQMGQEVILRCVPISNHLYFYWYRQILGQKVEFLVSFYNNEISEKSEIFDDQFSVERPDGSNFTLKIRSTKLEDSAMYFCASSVGTGITEAFFGQGTRLTVV.

In its sample, this clone was seen once. The chain recombines TRBV10-3 with TRBJ2-3, with 11 bases fitting TRBD2. CDR1 ENHRY and CDR2 SYGVKD come from the germline V gene. The CDR3 loop spans 15 amino acids. Germline trimming cut 2 bases from V and 5 bases from J; bases unmatched to any gene: 3. The CDR3 sequence is CAISEGLAGLDTQYF. In DNA, the CDR3 is TGTGCCATCAGTGAGGGACTAGCGGGCCTAGATACGCAGTATTTT.

The J gene is TRBJ1-6, the V gene TRBV14, with 7 bases matching TRBD1. Trimming removed 6 bases from V and 10 bases from J; junction bases left unmatched: 3. The germline CDR1 and CDR2 sequences are SGHDN and FVKESK. This CDR3 is built from 12 residues. The CDR3, as DNA: TGTGCCAGCAGACAGGGGAGGTCACCCCTCCACTTT. This codes for CASRQGRSPLHF.

The V call is TRBV9, the J call TRBJ1-2; D may be TRBD1 (5 bases). Per the germline V gene, CDR1 is SGDLS and CDR2 is YYNGEE. The V and J ends lost 0 bases and 4 bases respectively, with 10 bases between them. The CDR3 is 14 residues long. The CDR3 bases are TGTGCCAGCAGCGTAGGGGGCAGTGGCTATGGCTACACCTTC. This translates into CASSVGGSGYGYTF.

This clone was seen a single time. The V and J genes are TRBV4-1 and TRBJ2-2; 8 bases match TRBD2. Germline loops: CDR1 MGHRA, CDR2 YSYEKL. The CDR3 totals 17 residues. Trimming removed 0 bases from V and 0 bases from J; junction bases left unmatched: 3. CDR3 bases: TGCGCCAGCAGCCAAGATCTAGCGGGTCCGAACACCGGGGAGCTGTTTTTT. This encodes CASSQDLAGPNTGELFF.

V and J are TRBV7-9 and TRBJ1-1; 7 positions agree with TRBD1. Germline lookup yields CDR1 SEHNR and CDR2 FQNEAQ (reference sequence). The CDR3 has 15 amino acids. V shed 1 base, J shed 5 bases, and the junction held 7 bases outside the gene matches. In DNA, the CDR3 is TGTGCCAGCAGCTTAGTGAAGGGGGCAGGAACTGAAGCTTTCTTT. It is translated as CASSLVKGAGTEAFF.

This sequence joins TRBV6-5 and TRBJ1-5; perhaps TRBD1 as D (6 bases). CDR3 size: 14 residues. Germline loops: CDR1 MNHEY, CDR2 SVGAGI. The germline V and J ends were trimmed by 10 bases and 4 bases, with 17 bases remaining between them. CDR3 coding DNA: TGTGCCACCAGCCCCCAGGGGTGGAATCAGCCCCAGCATTTT. Its translation is CATSPQGWNQPQHF.

J is TRBJ1-1 and V is TRBV2; 8 nucleotides match TRBD1. Germline assignment: CDR1 SNHLY and CDR2 FYNNEI. The CDR3 covers 15 residues. Unmatched junction bases numbered 5, after V lost 0 bases and J lost 5 bases. In DNA, the CDR3 is TGTGCCAGCAGTGAAGCGGGGACAGGAGAAACTGAAGCTTTCTTT. Protein sequence: CASSEAGTGETEAFF.

The chain combines TRBV6-6 with TRBJ1-6; 8 bases map to TRBD1. Germline values: CDR1 MNHNY, CDR2 SVGAGI (reference sequence). With V trimmed by 5 bases and J by 9 bases, 6 bases remained unmatched. The CDR3 totals 14 residues. The CDR3 DNA follows: TGTGCCAGCAGTGACAGGGGCTTTGGTTCACCCCTCCACTTT. Its protein product is CASSDRGFGSPLHF.

CDR3 nucleotides: TGTGCCAGCAGTGTCGGGACTTCTACAGATACGCAGTATTTT. It specifies CASSVGTSTDTQYF. The chain carries TRBV6-1 and TRBJ2-3; D may be TRBD2 (6 bases). CDR3 length: 14 amino acids. V dropped 4 bases and J dropped 3 bases, with 11 bases sitting between them. Germline values: CDR1 MNHNS, CDR2 SASEGT.

This clone was recorded only once. The V and J genes are TRBV2 and TRBJ2-7; the D gene is possibly TRBD1 (5 bases). Germline lookup yields CDR1 SNHLY and CDR2 FYNNEI. V dropped 7 bases and J dropped 2 bases, with 9 bases sitting between them. The CDR3 consists of 12 residues. The CDR3 protein is CASKQETYEQYF. The CDR3 DNA reads as TGTGCCAGCAAACAGGAGACCTACGAGCAGTACTTC.

This rearrangement joins TRBV12-5 to TRBJ1-2; TRBD1 matches at 9 bases. There are 15 residues in the CDR3. Germline loops: CDR1 LGHNT, CDR2 FRNRAP. V lost 5 bases to trimming and J lost 5 bases; unmatched junction nucleotides: 9. CDR3: CASGTRDREIYGYTF. CDR3 sequence (DNA): TGTGCTAGTGGTACCCGGGACAGGGAAATTTATGGCTACACCTTC.

The J gene is TRBJ1-2, the V gene TRBV5-5; D unclear. The length of the CDR3 is 12 residues. Germline CDR1 and CDR2: SGHKS and YYEKEE (reference sequence). Deletions cut 2 bases from V and 6 bases from J, with 8 bases between. Written as DNA, the CDR3 is TGTGCCAGCAGCTTAGTAGCGAATGGCTACACCTTC. Protein sequence: CASSLVANGYTF.

This chain joins TRBV7-9 and TRBJ2-6; 7 bases fit TRBD2. The CDR3 is 17 residues long. Germline values: CDR1 SEHNR, CDR2 FQNEAQ (reference sequence). V dropped 5 bases and J dropped 0; count of bases not matched to a gene: 7. The CDR3 region has the DNA TGTGCCAGCAGCGCCTGGGAGGGTCGCTCTGGGGCCAACGTCCTGACTTTC. As protein: CASSAWEGRSGANVLTF.

This clone came up a few times. V usage is TRBV11-2 and J usage is TRBJ1-2; TRBD1 matches 8 bases. Germline V gene lookup returns CDR1 SGHAT and CDR2 FQNNGV. V dropped 7 bases and J dropped 3; count of bases not matched to a gene: 4. CDR3 length: 13 residues. The CDR3: CASTKTGDYGYTF. CDR3 bases: TGTGCCAGCACCAAGACAGGGGACTATGGCTACACCTTC.